This is a list of T cell receptor beta chains from one sample in a study of shared clonotypes between healthy human individuals. Produced via immunoSEQ multiplex PCR; TCRdb's table is partial and in-frame only. Of some 350,000 clones listed, around two thirds are singletons. Sequencing was carried out using memory CD4+ T cells sorted from blood. These receptor sequences come from a man aged 30-40 years in good health. Both conserved end residues are trimmed from each CDR3. Fields, in order: clone size, J gene, V gene, CDR3 protein. Not all rows give a size; the values are once, few, many and, for expanded clones, a class.

>-|TRBJ2-2|TRBV25-1
ASRAPRLGTGELF
>-|TRBJ2-2|TRBV9
ASSVRGGSLRGTGELF
>-|TRBJ2-5|TRBV11-3
ASSNSAGETQY
>-|TRBJ1-2|TRBV9
ASSDRDRGNYGYT
>few|TRBJ2-7|TRBV9
ASSPSGSHEQY
>once|TRBJ2-5|TRBV15
ATSSSGTSGETQY
>-|TRBJ2-3|TRBV12-5
ASGSGQGSDTQY
>once|TRBJ2-1|TRBV19
ASSIRTGNNEQF
>-|TRBJ2-7|TRBV6-5
ASSTRSEQY
>once|TRBJ2-5|TRBV11-2
ASSLDPSGQETQY
>once|TRBJ1-3|TRBV5-4
ASSLSTGAGNTIY
>-|TRBJ2-7|TRBV10-3
AISEGPGRGTNNYEQY
>-|TRBJ2-3|TRBV4-3
ASSQDRLATDTQY
>-|TRBJ1-1|TRBV18
ASSPMSVLNTEAF
>-|TRBJ2-7|TRBV6-1
ASSAVGRGAGEQY
>-|TRBJ2-1|TRBV7-9
ASSRKLAGYNEQF
>-|TRBJ1-5|TRBV27
ASGYQGVGQPQH
>-|TRBJ1-4|TRBV7-9
ASSSSLGQGVNEKLF
>once|TRBJ2-1|TRBV12-5
ASAPRGSSYNEQF
>-|TRBJ1-1|TRBV19
ASSLQVGTEAF
>-|TRBJ2-5|TRBV2
ASSGTALQETQY
>-|TRBJ1-2|TRBV19
ASSTDLMDYGYT
>-|TRBJ1-4|TRBV18
ASSPSRGNEKLF
>-|TRBJ2-1|TRBV29-1
SAGPAGGEQF
>-|TRBJ1-5|TRBV28
ASSPAGANQPQH
>-|TRBJ2-2|TRBV10-3
AISGWRGASGTSGLGTGELF
>-|TRBJ2-7|TRBV19
ASIGADRGEQY
>-|TRBJ2-5|TRBV7-9
ASSLVAETQY
>-|TRBJ2-3|TRBV6-6
ASSGTTDTQY
>-|TRBJ1-2|TRBV10-1
ASSESGYGYT
>-|TRBJ2-4|TRBV27
ASSWRGDIQY
>-|TRBJ2-1|TRBV19
ASSLGGGSYNEQF